This is a list of T cell receptor beta chains from one sample in a study of blood T cell repertoires in COVID-19. Method: immunoSEQ multiplex PCR; TCRdb's copy keeps in-frame clones and lacks some. The data contain 80,000 to 95,000 clones, about nine tenths of them singletons. The material sequenced was peripheral blood. The source is a human donor with active COVID-19. The donor label of this sample is uncertain. CDR3s include the opening cysteine and the closing phenylalanine or tryptophan. D genes are given only for firm matches. Size is omitted from some rows. Given values are once, few, many or a class for expanded clones.

CDR3 | DNA | J | size | V | D
CASSGRLAGGRIGGGELFF | TGTGCCAGCAGTGGACGACTAGCGGGGGGAAGGATCGGTGGCGGGGAGCTGTTTTTT | TRBJ2-2 | - | TRBV6-2/TRBV6-3 | TRBD2
CASSLGNYGYTF | TGTGCCAGCAGCCTCGGGAACTATGGCTACACCTTC | TRBJ1-2 | - | TRBV7-2 | -
CASSLRLAGGLRQETQYF | TGCGCCAGCAGCTTGCGCCTAGCGGGGGGCCTGCGACAAGAGACCCAGTACTTC | TRBJ2-5 | once | TRBV5-1 | TRBD2
CASSVRLERSEQYF | TGTGCCAGCAGTGTTCGACTAGAAAGATCCGAGCAGTACTTC | TRBJ2-7 | - | TRBV6-2/TRBV6-3 | -
CATSDAKQDTGELFF | TGTGCCACCAGTGATGCAAAACAGGACACCGGGGAGCTGTTTTTT | TRBJ2-2 | - | TRBV24-1 | -
CASSQDLETEAYEQYF | TGTGCCAGCAGCCAAGATCTAGAGACAGAGGCCTACGAGCAGTACTTC | TRBJ2-7 | few | TRBV4-2 | -
CASSLPRQGPGNTIYF | TGTGCCAGCAGCCTCCCTCGACAGGGCCCGGGAAACACCATATATTTT | TRBJ1-3 | - | TRBV7-2 | TRBD1
CASSLEGGLHRELFF | TGTGCCAGCAGTCTGGAGGGGGGGCTACACCGGGAGCTGTTTTTT | TRBJ2-2 | - | TRBV6-6 | -
CASSPPEGGSLNTEAFF | TGTGCCAGCAGCCCTCCGGAAGGAGGAAGCTTGAACACTGAAGCTTTCTTT | TRBJ1-1 | - | TRBV13 | -
CASAHRKGQRETQYF | TGTGCTAGTGCCCACCGGAAGGGGCAGAGGGAGACCCAGTACTTC | TRBJ2-5 | once | TRBV12-5 | -
CASSPRGGPYEQYF | TGTGCCAGCAGCCCCCGGGGAGGGCCCTACGAGCAGTACTTC | TRBJ2-7 | - | TRBV7-6 | TRBD2
CASSIPVPTGELFF | TGTGCCAGTAGTATCCCCGTCCCCACCGGGGAGCTGTTTTTT | TRBJ2-2 | - | TRBV19 | -
CASSSSGPQHF | - | TRBJ1-5 | - | TRBV12-3/TRBV12-4 | -
CASSPTVAGAYEQYF | TGTGCCAGCAGCCCGACTGTAGCGGGGGCCTACGAGCAGTACTTC | TRBJ2-7 | - | TRBV3-1/TRBV3-2 | TRBD2
CASSYDRNYGYTF | TGTGCCAGCAGTTACGACAGGAACTATGGCTACACCTTC | TRBJ1-2 | - | TRBV6-5 | -
CASSQDRDRLNIQYF | TGCGCCAGCAGCCAAGATCGGGACAGACTGAACATTCAGTACTTC | TRBJ2-4 | once | TRBV4-1 | TRBD1
CASSLARNYGYTF | TGTGCCAGCAGCTTGGCAAGAAACTATGGCTACACCTTC | TRBJ1-2 | - | TRBV7-3 | -
CASSSGQAAPYEQYF | TGTGCCAGCAGCTCGGGACAGGCAGCGCCCTACGAGCAGTACTTC | TRBJ2-7 | - | TRBV5-4 | TRBD1
CASSYRTGMNTEAFF | TGTGCCAGCAGTTATCGGACAGGGATGAACACTGAAGCTTTCTTT | TRBJ1-1 | - | TRBV6-5 | TRBD1
CASSYSGERSYNEQFF | TGTGCCAGCAGTTACAGCGGGGAGCGGTCTTACAATGAGCAGTTCTTC | TRBJ2-1 | - | TRBV6-6 | TRBD2
CASSVEGPGQGYGYTF | TGTGCCAGCAGCGTAGAAGGGCCGGGACAGGGCTATGGCTACACCTTC | TRBJ1-2 | - | TRBV9 | TRBD1
CASSSEVNKNYGYTF | TGTGCCAGCAGCTCAGAGGTGAACAAAAACTATGGCTACACCTTC | TRBJ1-2 | - | TRBV7-8 | -
CAIGEGADEQYF | TGTGCCATCGGTGAGGGGGCGGACGAGCAGTACTTC | TRBJ2-7 | - | TRBV10-3 | TRBD1
CATSVQGYQETQYF | TGTGCCACCAGCGTACAGGGTTACCAAGAGACCCAGTACTTC | TRBJ2-5 | - | TRBV15 | -
CASSLAYRGIHNEQFF | TGTGCCAGCAGCTTGGCGTACAGGGGCATCCACAATGAGCAGTTCTTC | TRBJ2-1 | - | TRBV5-4 | TRBD1
CASSSTSKNEQFF | TGTGCCAGCAGCTCGACTAGTAAAAATGAGCAGTTCTTC | TRBJ2-1 | - | TRBV7-9 | -
CATSEGSYTQYF | TGTGCCACCAGTGAGGGGAGTTATACGCAGTATTTT | TRBJ2-3 | - | TRBV24-1 | -
CASSPRTEPYEQYF | TGTGCCAGCTCACCACGGACAGAACCATACGAGCAGTACTTC | TRBJ2-7 | - | TRBV18 | -
CASSLLAGGTDTQYF | TGTGCCAGCAGTTTACTAGCGGGGGGGACAGATACGCAGTATTTT | TRBJ2-3 | - | TRBV27 | TRBD2
CASSQVGSSVPQGTDTQYF | TGTGCCAGCAGCCAAGTTGGGAGTTCCGTCCCACAGGGAACAGATACGCAGTATTTT | TRBJ2-3 | - | TRBV3-1/TRBV3-2 | -
CASSPTGNEQYF | TGTGCCAGCAGCCCGACTGGAAACGAGCAGTACTTC | TRBJ2-7 | - | TRBV5-4 | -
CASSGALYEQYF | TGTGCCAGCAGTGGGGCGCTTTACGAGCAGTACTTC | TRBJ2-7 | - | TRBV25-1 | -
CAISESFKKLAGGFYEQYF | TGTGCCATCAGTGAGTCCTTTAAAAAGCTAGCGGGTGGATTCTACGAGCAGTACTTC | TRBJ2-7 | - | TRBV10-3 | TRBD2
CASSYSIAATEQYF | TGTGCCAGCAGTTACTCGATTGCAGCGACGGAGCAGTACTTC | TRBJ2-7 | - | TRBV6-5 | -
CASSKLTSGPYNEQFF | TGTGCCAGCAGCAAGCTGACTAGCGGACCCTACAATGAGCAGTTCTTC | TRBJ2-1 | - | TRBV11-2 | TRBD2
CASSPVGRFYGYTF | TGTGCCAGCAGCCCGGTTGGGCGCTTCTATGGCTACACCTTC | TRBJ1-2 | - | TRBV7-9 | -
CASSLFSVGGQYEQFF | TGTGCCAGCAGCTTATTTTCAGTGGGGGGGCAATATGAGCAGTTCTTC | TRBJ2-1 | - | TRBV7-9 | -